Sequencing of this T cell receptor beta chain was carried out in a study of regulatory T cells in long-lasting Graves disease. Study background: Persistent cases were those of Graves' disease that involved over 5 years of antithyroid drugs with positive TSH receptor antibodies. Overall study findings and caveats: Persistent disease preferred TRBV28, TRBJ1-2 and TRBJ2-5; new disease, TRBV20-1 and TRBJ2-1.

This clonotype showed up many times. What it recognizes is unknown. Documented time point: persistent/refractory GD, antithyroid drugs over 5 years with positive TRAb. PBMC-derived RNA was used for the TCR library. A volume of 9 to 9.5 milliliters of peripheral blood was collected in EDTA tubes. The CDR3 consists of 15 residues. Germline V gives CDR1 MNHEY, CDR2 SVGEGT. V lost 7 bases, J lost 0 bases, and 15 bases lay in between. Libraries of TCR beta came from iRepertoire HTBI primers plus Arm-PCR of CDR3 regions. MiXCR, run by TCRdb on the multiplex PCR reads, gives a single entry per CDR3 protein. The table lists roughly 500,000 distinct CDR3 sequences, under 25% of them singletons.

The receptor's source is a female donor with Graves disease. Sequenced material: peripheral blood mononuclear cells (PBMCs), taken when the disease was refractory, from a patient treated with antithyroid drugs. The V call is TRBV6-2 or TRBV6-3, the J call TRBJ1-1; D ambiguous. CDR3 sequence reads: CASTVVGLMNTEAFF. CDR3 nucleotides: TGTGCCAGCACTGTCGTTGGCCTCATGAACACTGAAGCTTTCTTT.